The next 18 T cell receptor beta chains were all read from a single sample in a study of regulatory T cells in long-lasting Graves disease (dated by TCRdb to about 2021). The time point label, read with the paper, signifies: newly diagnosed GD, antithyroid drugs for less than 3 months. RNA was extracted from PBMCs in TRIzol for both TCR sequencing and RNA sequencing. The library relied on multiplex PCR. The sequencer listed for this sample is Illumina HiSeq 4000. iRepertoire HTBI primers and Arm-PCR amplification of CDR3 regions were used to construct TCR beta libraries. TCRdb took the public reads, trimmed them with fastp at Q25, ran MiXCR for clone calling and kept in-frame beta chains. Here each entry gathers all rows of one CDR3 protein and keeps the most common genes and DNA. In all, the sample holds 350,000 to 500,000 distinct CDR3 sequences, and 11% to 15% of those were seen once. Approximately 19% of the sample comes from the top ten.

In addition, the sample was reused for a study of T cells in Graves' hyperthyroidism and ophthalmopathy.

The specimen comprised peripheral blood mononuclear cells (PBMCs), sampled at new diagnosis, from a patient treated with antithyroid drugs. The source of these receptors is a woman between 50 and 59 years old with Graves disease. Donor details come from another sample of the same person, matched by shared clones.

This clonotype was seen at least ten times. The CDR3 region has the DNA TGCAGCGTCCAGGGACGGATGAACACTGAAGCTTTCTTT. Its translation: CSVQGRMNTEAFF. The rearrangement uses TRBV29-1 and TRBJ1-1, with a tentative D call TRBD1 (5 bases). Deletions cut 6 bases from V and 0 bases from J, with 11 bases between. The CDR3 consists of 13 residues. Germline CDR1 SQVTM, CDR2 ANQGSEA.

The rearrangement joins TRBV4-2 to TRBJ2-3, with 8 bases identical to TRBD2. The V and J ends lost 4 bases and 0 bases, in that order; junction bases with no gene match: 15. This CDR3 contains 19 residues. Germline values: CDR1 LGHNA, CDR2 YNFKEQ. The CDR3 bases are TGTGCCAGCAGCCCCGTCTTAGAAGCGGGGGTGACTAGCACAGATACGCAGTATTTT. This gives the protein CASSPVLEAGVTSTDTQYF.

This clonotype was counted ten times or more. This chain uses TRBV13 with TRBJ1-2; TRBD1 matches 10 bases. Germline loops: CDR1 PRHDT, CDR2 FYEKMQ (reference sequence). The CDR3 extends over 14 amino acids. Unmatched junction bases numbered 2, after V lost 1 base and J lost 6 bases. The CDR3 loop reads CASSLATGGNGYTF. The CDR3 DNA reads TGTGCCAGCAGCTTAGCGACAGGGGGCAATGGCTACACCTTC.

This clonotype came up a few times. This rearrangement joins TRBV5-1 to TRBJ2-3; the match to TRBD2 covers 11 bases. In germline, CDR1 is SGHRS, CDR2 YFSETQ. V dropped 4 bases and J dropped 1; count of bases not matched to a gene: 11. The CDR3 consists of 18 residues. The CDR3 DNA is TGCGCCAGCAGCACCCCAGGGACTAGCGGCCATCGCACAGATACGCAGTATTTT. It codes for CASSTPGTSGHRTDTQYF.

The chain recombines TRBV10-3 with TRBJ2-1; D ambiguous. Trimming left V 5 bases short and J 8 bases short, with 10 bases between. CDR3 length: 12 amino acids. Germline CDR1 ENHRY, CDR2 SYGVKD. DNA for the CDR3: TGTGCCATCAGTCGCCTCGGGTATGAGCAGTTCTTC. It translates to CAISRLGYEQFF.

The rearrangement links TRBV6-1 to TRBJ2-3; 11 bases line up with TRBD2. J was trimmed by 5 bases and V by 6 bases; bases with no gene match: 1. CDR3 length: 13 amino acids. CDR1 is MNHNS and CDR2 is SASEGT in the germline V gene. The CDR3 sequence is CASRTSGVDTQYF. In DNA form, the CDR3 reads TGTGCCAGCAGGACTAGCGGGGTAGATACGCAGTATTTT.

In its sample, this clonotype was seen a few times. The J gene is TRBJ2-1, the V gene TRBV30; D ambiguous. Trimming took off 2 bases at V and 8 bases at J, with 4 bases between the two ends. This CDR3 contains 10 residues. CDR1 and CDR2 from the germline V gene are GTSNPN and SVGIG (reference sequence). This CDR3 reads CAWSYDEQFF. Written as DNA, the CDR3 is TGTGCCTGGAGTTACGATGAGCAGTTCTTC.

This clonotype came up many times. The chain recombines TRBV28 with TRBJ1-4; no firm D call. CDR1 and CDR2 (germline): MDHEN, SYDVKM. V gave up 3 bases and J gave up 0 bases, with 11 bases separating them. There are 16 residues in the CDR3. Here the CDR3 reads CASSFSSAATNEKLFF. The CDR3, as DNA: TGTGCCAGCAGTTTTTCCAGCGCAGCAACTAATGAAAAACTGTTTTTT.

J is TRBJ1-4 and V is TRBV30; 10 bases align to TRBD1. J gave up 5 bases and V 7 bases, and 4 bases lay outside the gene matches. This CDR3 is built from 13 residues. Looked up from germline, CDR1 is GTSNPN and CDR2 is SVGIG (reference sequence). CDR3 in DNA: TGTGCCTCAGCGGGACAGGGGAATGAAAAACTGTTTTTT. Translating gives CASAGQGNEKLFF.

This clonotype was picked up many times. The chain is built from TRBV2 and TRBJ2-3; 8 bases are shared with TRBD2. V was pared by 6 bases and J by 4 bases, with 9 bases of the junction left unmatched. Germline CDR1 and CDR2: SNHLY and FYNNEI. The CDR3 is 15 residues long. The CDR3: CASRDGAGAADTQYF. The CDR3 nucleotides read TGTGCCAGCAGGGACGGAGCGGGAGCCGCAGATACGCAGTATTTT.

This clonotype was seen at least ten times. This rearrangement joins TRBV6-1 to TRBJ2-1; D gene unclear. The CDR3 runs 15 residues. Trimming took off 2 bases at V and 5 bases at J, with 13 bases between the two ends. CDR1 is MNHNS and CDR2 is SASEGT in the germline V gene. The CDR3 spells CASSEPAHPHNEQFF. The DNA of the CDR3 is TGTGCCAGCAGTGAACCGGCCCATCCCCACAATGAGCAGTTCTTC.

This clonotype appeared many times. This chain uses TRBV7-3 with TRBJ2-3; D is undetermined. Germline loops: CDR1 SGHTA, CDR2 FQGTGA. The CDR3 runs to 14 residues. The germline V and J ends were trimmed by 2 bases and 3 bases, with 9 bases remaining between them. For the CDR3, the DNA is TGTGCCAGCAGCTTACTCGGAGAAACAGATACGCAGTATTTT. This gives the protein CASSLLGETDTQYF.

This clonotype was picked up many times. The V gene is TRBV6-2 or TRBV6-3, the J gene TRBJ2-2; maybe TRBD1 (6 bases). Germline CDR1 MNHEY, CDR2 SVGEGT. Deletions cut 0 bases from V and 1 base from J, with 12 bases between. This CDR3 contains 17 residues. Here the CDR3 reads CASSYSTWGQNTGELFF. The CDR3 coding sequence is TGTGCCAGCAGTTACTCGACTTGGGGACAGAACACCGGGGAGCTGTTTTTT.

V usage is TRBV7-3 and J usage is TRBJ1-2; 10 positions agree with TRBD1. This CDR3 has 19 amino acids. Trimming took 5 bases from V and 5 from J; bases not matched to a gene: 20. The V gene's germline CDR1 is SGHTA and CDR2 FQGTGA. CDR3 sequence: CASSQPPSFRDRGSYGYTF. In nucleotides, the CDR3 is TGTGCCAGCAGCCAACCCCCTAGCTTCCGGGACAGGGGAAGTTATGGCTACACCTTC.

This clonotype was observed a handful of times. V usage is TRBV19 and J usage is TRBJ2-6, with TRBD1 as a possible D gene (6 bases). This CDR3 has 19 amino acids. V was pared by 3 bases and J by 0 bases, with 18 bases between. Germline loops: CDR1 LNHDA, CDR2 SQIVND (reference sequence). The CDR3 spells CASSMSYRVDPSGANVLTF. The DNA of the CDR3 is TGTGCCAGTAGTATGAGCTACAGGGTGGACCCCTCTGGGGCCAACGTCCTGACTTTC.

This clonotype was counted many times. This chain uses TRBV27 with TRBJ2-5, with 8 positions matching TRBD1. Germline V lookup: CDR1 MNHEY, CDR2 SMNVEV (reference sequence). V shed 6 bases, J shed 0 bases, and the junction held 6 bases outside the gene matches. The CDR3 has 15 residues. The CDR3 DNA is TGTGCCAGCAGCCCCGAGACAGGGGACCAAGAGACCCAGTACTTC. Translated: CASSPETGDQETQYF.

The chain links TRBV3-1 to TRBJ1-1, with D uncertain. The CDR3 loop spans 13 amino acids. Per the germline V gene, CDR1 is LGHDT and CDR2 is YNNKEL (reference sequence). Trimming removed 1 base from V and 3 bases from J, with 6 bases in between. CDR3 nucleotides: TGTGCCAGCAGCCAAGTAGGGTACACTGAAGCTTTCTTT. This codes for CASSQVGYTEAFF.

This clonotype was picked up many times. The chain uses TRBV2 and TRBJ2-5, with TRBD2 as a possible D gene (6 bases). The germline CDR1 and CDR2 sequences are SNHLY and FYNNEI. The CDR3 covers 14 residues. Between the trimmed V and J ends, which lost 4 bases and 7 bases, there was a span of 16 bases. The chain's CDR3 is CASSAGTVGGTQYF. The CDR3 nucleotides are TGTGCCAGCAGTGCTGGGACTGTCGGGGGGACCCAGTACTTC. The full variable domain, in which reference TRBV2 and TRBJ2-5 provide the parts outside the CDR3, is EPEVTQTPSHQVTQMGQEVILRCVPISNHLYFYWYRQILGQKVEFLVSFYNNEISEKSEIFDDQFSVERPDGSNFTLKIRSTKLEDSAMYFCASSAGTVGGTQYFGPGTRLLVL.